This T cell receptor (beta chain) was recovered during a study of blood T cell repertoires in COVID-19. At the level of the study: PBMCs, B-cell-depleted T cells, or T cells were the source of the cDNA or gDNA that made up the material.

The participants were between 18 and 89 years old and came from under 25 US areas. Assignments of participants to cohorts depended upon their own reported clinical history. Two negative PCRs, clearance, or symptom resolution had been documented for recovered Cohort 3 donors. The germline gives CDR1 SNHLY, CDR2 FYNNEI. This CDR3 has 14 amino acids. V was cut by 4 bases and J by 2 bases, with 11 bases left in between. Clones were read by immunoSEQ multiplex PCR, and TCRdb kept only the in-frame ones, dropping some. The sample lists more than 250,000 clones, 80% to 90% seen once, with roughly a tenth in the top ten.

This sequence joins TRBV2 and TRBJ1-1; tentatively, D is TRBD1 (5 bases). The sequence was obtained from a young woman who had recovered from COVID-19. Material for sequencing was PBMCs or T cells enriched from blood (not recorded which). CDR3 protein: CASSGWGGNTEAFF. CDR3 nucleotides: TGTGCCAGCAGTGGTTGGGGGGGTAACACTGAAGCTTTCTTT.